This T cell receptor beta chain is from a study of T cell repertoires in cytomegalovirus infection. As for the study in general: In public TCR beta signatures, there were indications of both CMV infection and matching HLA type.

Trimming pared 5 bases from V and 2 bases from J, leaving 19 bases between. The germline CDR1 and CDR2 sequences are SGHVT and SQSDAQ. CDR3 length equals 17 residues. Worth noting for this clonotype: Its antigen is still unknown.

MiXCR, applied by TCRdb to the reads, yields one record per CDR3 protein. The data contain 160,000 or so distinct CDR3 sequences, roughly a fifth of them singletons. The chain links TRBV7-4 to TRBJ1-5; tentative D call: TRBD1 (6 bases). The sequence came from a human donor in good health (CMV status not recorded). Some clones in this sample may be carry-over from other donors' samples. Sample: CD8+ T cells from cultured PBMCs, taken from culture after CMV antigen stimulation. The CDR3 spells CASSQGGQGKGNQPQHF. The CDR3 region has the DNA TGTGCCAGCAGCCAGGGAGGGCAGGGGAAGGGCAATCAGCCCCAGCATTTT.